The rows below give T cell receptor beta chains drawn from one sample of a study of Graves' ophthalmopathy and Graves' hyperthyroidism. TCRdb re-derived calls from the multiplex PCR reads in MiXCR, one entry per CDR3 protein. Of under 800,000 distinct CDR3 sequences in the sample, roughly 20% were seen once. The sample comprised peripheral blood. All receptors derive from a woman between 18 and 29 years old with stable Graves' hyperthyroidism. Some clones in this sample may be carry-over from other donors' samples. The CDR3 runs from the conserved cysteine through the conserved F or W. D genes are given only for firm matches. Clone size is stated in some rows and not others, as once, few, many or a class when expanded.

j_gene | abundance | d_gene | v_gene | CDR3aa | CDR3nt
TRBJ2-7 | few | TRBD1 | TRBV11-2 | CASSLDSGTGGLQYF | TGTGCCAGCAGCTTAGACTCCGGGACAGGGGGTTTGCAGTACTTC
TRBJ2-7 | few | . | TRBV19 | CASSIFGRTYEQYF | TGTGCCAGTAGTATCTTTGGCAGAACCTACGAGCAGTACTTC
TRBJ1-2 | many | TRBD1 | TRBV4-1 | CASSQAETGTAYGYTF | TGCGCCAGCAGCCAAGCGGAAACCGGGACAGCCTATGGCTACACCTTC
TRBJ1-6 | many | . | TRBV30 | CAWNRRGGNSPLHF | TGTGCCTGGAACCGGAGGGGCGGGAACTCACCCCTCCACTTT
TRBJ2-4 | once | . | TRBV25-1 | CASSESLSPHSIQYF | TGTGCCAGCAGTGAATCTTTGTCCCCTCACAGTATTCAGTACTTC
TRBJ1-1 | few | . | TRBV20-1 | CSANEGPNTEAFF | TGCAGTGCTAATGAGGGACCGAACACTGAAGCTTTCTTT
TRBJ2-7 | many | TRBD2 | TRBV5-1 | CASSDLAGGPYEQYF | TGCGCCAGCAGCGACCTAGCGGGAGGCCCCTACGAGCAGTACTTC
TRBJ2-2 | . | TRBD2 | TRBV11-2 | CASSSYRLAGPNTGELFF | TGTGCCAGCAGCTCATACAGACTAGCGGGCCCGAACACCGGGGAGCTGTTTTTT
TRBJ2-7 | many | TRBD2 | TRBV20-1 | CSAGGLAGVYEQYF | TGCAGTGCGGGGGGACTAGCGGGGGTCTACGAGCAGTACTTC
TRBJ2-5 | many | . | TRBV6-2/TRBV6-3 | CASSYSFVAGETQYF | TGTGCCAGCAGTTACTCGTTCGTGGCAGGGGAGACCCAGTACTTC
TRBJ1-1 | few | . | TRBV7-8 | CASSRPQLTEAFF | TGTGCCAGCAGCCGTCCACAACTCACTGAAGCTTTCTTT
TRBJ1-2 | . | . | TRBV28 | CASSPAVEGGGYTF | TGTGCCAGCAGTCCCGCCGTGGAGGGTGGAGGCTACACCTTC
TRBJ1-5 | many | . | TRBV6-5 | CASSLTSNQPQHF | TGTGCCAGCAGTTTAACAAGCAATCAGCCCCAGCATTTT
TRBJ2-7 | many | . | TRBV5-4 | CASSLGNSPYEQYF | TGTGCCAGCAGCTTGGGGAACAGCCCCTACGAGCAGTACTTC
TRBJ2-2 | many | . | TRBV11-1 | CASSLDGWENTGELFF | TGTGCCAGCAGCTTAGATGGCTGGGAGAACACCGGGGAGCTGTTTTTT
TRBJ2-5 | many | . | TRBV4-1 | CASSQALAQTQYF | TGCGCCAGCAGCCAAGCACTGGCCCAGACCCAGTACTTC
TRBJ1-1 | . | . | TRBV9 | CASSVVLTPRGGMNTEAFF | TGTGCCAGCAGCGTAGTCTTGACCCCTCGGGGGGGTATGAACACTGAAGCTTTCTTT
TRBJ2-7 | . | . | TRBV6-1 | CASSEVRGEQYF | TGTGCCAGCAGTGAAGTTAGGGGCGAGCAGTACTTC
TRBJ1-6 | many | TRBD1 | TRBV6-5 | CASSYQGANSPLHF | TGTGCCAGCAGTTACCAGGGGGCTAATTCACCCCTCCACTTT